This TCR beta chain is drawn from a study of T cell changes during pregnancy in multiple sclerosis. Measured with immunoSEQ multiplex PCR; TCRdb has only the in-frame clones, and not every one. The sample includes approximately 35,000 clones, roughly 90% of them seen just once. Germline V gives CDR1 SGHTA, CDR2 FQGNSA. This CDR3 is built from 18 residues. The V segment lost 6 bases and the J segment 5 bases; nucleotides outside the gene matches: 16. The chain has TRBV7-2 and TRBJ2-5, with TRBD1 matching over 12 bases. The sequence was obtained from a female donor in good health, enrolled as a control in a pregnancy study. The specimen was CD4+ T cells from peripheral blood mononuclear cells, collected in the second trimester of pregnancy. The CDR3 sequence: CASSSDSFGTGGQETQYF. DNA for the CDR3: TGTGCCAGCAGTTCTGATTCTTTTGGGACAGGGGGCCAGGAGACCCAGTACTTC.